These 28 T cell receptor beta chains were sequenced from one sample in a study of OX40 agonist ivuxolimab in advanced cancers. Libraries were prepared by immunoSEQ multiplex PCR; TCRdb keeps only in-frame clonotypes and omits some of them. The profile shows about 79,000 clones, roughly 92% of them singletons. The starting material was CD4+ or CD8+ T cells sorted from blood, obtained in a trial of the OX40 agonist ivuxolimab. Every receptor here comes from an adult with an advanced solid tumor such as melanoma, head and neck, liver or kidney cancer.

For this clone: A read error may produce the germline difference seen at one junction end. The chain couples TRBV7-6 to TRBJ2-1; D not certain. Looked up from germline, CDR1 is SGHVS and CDR2 is FNYEAQ. CDR3 length: 12 amino acids. CDR3 DNA sequence: TGTGCCAGCCGCGGAGCCCCCAATGGGCAGTTCTTC. Amino acid sequence: CASRGAPNGQFF.

CDR3 amino acids: CASSVGTGGDTQYF. The CDR3, as DNA: TGTGCCAGCAGCGTAGGTACAGGGGGAGATACGCAGTATTTT. The gene calls are TRBV9 and TRBJ2-3, with TRBD1 matching 8 bases. CDR1 and CDR2 from the germline V gene are SGDLS and YYNGEE. The length of the CDR3 is 14 residues. J gave up 5 bases and V 0 bases, and 2 bases lay outside the gene matches.

The chain uses TRBV4-1 and TRBJ1-3; D call uncertain. Trimming removed 0 bases from V and 4 bases from J, with 13 bases in between. Looked up from germline, CDR1 is MGHRA and CDR2 is YSYEKL. The CDR3 has 16 amino acids. The CDR3 protein is CASSQDISTAGNTIYF. Written as DNA, the CDR3 is TGCGCCAGCAGCCAAGATATTTCCACGGCCGGAAACACCATATATTTT.

The chain is built from TRBV2 and TRBJ2-1; the D gene is possibly TRBD2 (7 bases). Trimming took off 2 bases at V and 0 bases at J, with 14 bases between the two ends. The CDR3 runs to 17 residues. Germline CDR1 and CDR2: SNHLY and FYNNEI. CDR3 nucleotide sequence: TGTGCCAGCAGTGAAAGTCGCGGGGGCCTCTCCTACAATGAGCAGTTCTTC. Its translation is CASSESRGGLSYNEQFF.

This chain joins TRBV7-9 and TRBJ1-5; no definite D call. The CDR3 contains 15 residues. Trimming took 1 base from V and 2 from J, leaving 9 bases between them. Germline values: CDR1 SEHNR, CDR2 FQNEAQ (reference sequence). The chain's CDR3 is CASSLGAAGNQPQHF. As DNA, the CDR3 is TGTGCCAGCAGCTTAGGAGCGGCAGGCAATCAGCCCCAGCATTTT.

This clone was recorded once. The V gene is TRBV4-1, the J gene TRBJ1-5; the D is unclear. CDR1 and CDR2 from the germline V gene are MGHRA and YSYEKL. This CDR3 spans 14 amino acids. The V gene lost 0 bases and the J gene lost 3 bases, with 6 bases spanning the gap. Here the CDR3 reads CASSQDTANQPQHF. The DNA of the CDR3 is TGCGCCAGCAGCCAAGACACGGCCAATCAGCCCCAGCATTTT.

The chain combines TRBV4-2 with TRBJ1-1; no firm D call. The CDR3 has 15 residues. The germline V gene encodes CDR1 LGHNA and CDR2 YNFKEQ. V shed 1 base and J shed 2 bases, with 11 bases lying between them. CDR3 in amino acids: CASSQVREDNTEAFF. In nucleotides, the CDR3 is TGTGCCAGCAGCCAAGTGCGAGAGGACAACACTGAAGCTTTCTTT.

Comments on this clone: Relative to the germline gene, one junction end is altered; a read error may explain this. In nucleotides, the CDR3 is TGCACCAGCACGGGACAGGGCGGCGAGCAGTACTTC. This codes for CTSTGQGGEQYF. The V gene is TRBV5-1, the J gene TRBJ2-7; 9 bases map to TRBD1. Germline CDR1 SGHRS, CDR2 YFSETQ. There are 12 residues in the CDR3. Drawing the rest from reference TRBV5-1 and TRBJ2-7, the complete variable domain is KAGVTQTPRYLIKTRGQQVTLSCSPISGHRSVSWYQQTPGQGLQFLFEYFSETQRNKGNFPGRFSGRQFSNSRSEMNVSTLELGDSALYLCTSTGQGGEQYFGPGTRLTVT.

This sequence joins TRBV6-5 and TRBJ1-2; the match to TRBD1 covers 7 bases. V was pared by 0 bases and J by 2 bases, with 6 bases of the junction left unmatched. Germline assignment: CDR1 MNHEY and CDR2 SVGAGI. The CDR3 is made up of 16 amino acids. DNA of the CDR3: TGTGCCAGCAGTTACTCGCCGACAGGGAAGAACTATGGCTACACCTTC. Its translation: CASSYSPTGKNYGYTF.

A note on this clone: This sample includes further DNA sequences coding for the same CDR3. The rearrangement uses TRBV6-5 and TRBJ1-1, with D perhaps matching TRBD1 (5 bases). The CDR3 totals 13 residues. Trimming left V 0 bases short and J 5 bases short, with 7 bases between. CDR1 and CDR2 from the germline V gene are MNHEY and SVGAGI. The CDR3, as DNA: TGTGCCAGCAGTTACTCTGGGGGAACTGAAGCTTTCTTT. It is translated as CASSYSGGTEAFF.

V gene TRBV27 combines with J gene TRBJ2-7; 10 bases match TRBD1. With 2 bases clipped from V and 4 bases from J, the junction kept 5 bases outside the gene matches. The CDR3 has 15 amino acids. CDR1 and CDR2 (germline): MNHEY, SMNVEV (reference sequence). CDR3 DNA sequence: TGTGCCAGCAGTTTAGACGGACAGGGGGAGTACGAGCAGTACTTC. Translating gives CASSLDGQGEYEQYF.

The CDR3 here is CASSIDQYRGETQYF. The CDR3 region has the DNA TGTGCCAGTAGTATAGATCAGTACAGGGGAGAGACCCAGTACTTC. V and J are TRBV19 and TRBJ2-5, with 7 bases lining up with TRBD1. V was clipped by 0 bases and J by 4 bases; unmatched bases: 5. The germline V gene has CDR1 LNHDA and CDR2 SQIVND (reference sequence). This CDR3 spans 15 amino acids.

The chain is built from TRBV6-1 and TRBJ1-1, with TRBD1 as a possible D gene (6 bases). V dropped 6 bases and J dropped 0 bases, with 11 bases sitting between them. CDR3 size: 14 residues. CDR1 MNHNS and CDR2 SASEGT come from the germline V gene. CDR3 sequence reads: CASRVRDMNTEAFF. The DNA of the CDR3 is TGTGCCAGCAGAGTCAGGGACATGAACACTGAAGCTTTCTTT.

V gene TRBV18 combines with J gene TRBJ2-7, with 7 bases fitting TRBD1. This CDR3 has 16 amino acids. Germline-derived CDR1 and CDR2 are KGHSH and LQKENI. After removal of 3 bases from V and 5 bases from J, the junction contained 13 bases not matched to a gene. CDR3 DNA sequence: TGTGCCAGCTCACCTAATACAGGGGAATACTCACACGAGCAGTACTTC. It yields the protein CASSPNTGEYSHEQYF.

The rearrangement links TRBV11-2 to TRBJ1-2; possibly TRBD1 for D (5 bases). This CDR3 comprises 13 residues. The V end was cut by 1 base, the J end by 5 bases, with 8 bases between. CDR1 and CDR2 from the germline V gene are SGHAT and FQNNGV. The CDR3 DNA reads TGTGCCAGCAGCTTAGGGGAGGGGTATGGCTACACCTTC. Translating gives CASSLGEGYGYTF. Combining the CDR3 with reference TRBV11-2 and TRBJ1-2 gives the whole variable domain EAGVAQSPRYKIIEKRQSVAFWCNPISGHATLYWYQQILGQGPKLLIQFQNNGVVDDSQLPKDRFSAERLKGVDSTLKIQPAKLEDSAVYLCASSLGEGYGYTFGSGTRLTVV.

The DNA for the CDR3 is TGTGCCAGCAGCTTACGGGACAGCCCGTACGAGCAGTACTTC. Translating gives CASSLRDSPYEQYF. V and J are TRBV21-1 and TRBJ2-7; the DNA was not compared with TRBD1, the D call given in the table. TRBV21-1 is a listed pseudogene. The CDR3 extends over 14 amino acids.

The V gene is TRBV7-9, the J gene TRBJ2-1, with D perhaps TRBD1 (5 bases). V dropped 5 bases and J dropped 4 bases, with 15 bases sitting between them. This CDR3 has 15 residues. Germline V gene data show CDR1 as SEHNR and CDR2 as FQNEAQ (reference sequence). The CDR3: CASSLWTAGYNEQFF. The CDR3 bases are TGTGCCAGCAGCCTCTGGACGGCAGGGTACAATGAGCAGTTCTTC.

The chain employs TRBV27 and TRBJ1-1; D unclear. The CDR3 has 15 residues. Looked up from germline, CDR1 is MNHEY and CDR2 is SMNVEV (reference sequence). V lost 2 bases, J lost 2 bases, and 12 bases lay in between. The chain's CDR3 is CASSLGIPPNTEAFF. The CDR3 nucleotides are TGTGCCAGCAGTTTAGGCATACCCCCCAACACTGAAGCTTTCTTT.

The rearrangement joins TRBV7-8 to TRBJ2-5; the match to TRBD2 covers 8 bases. CDR3 size: 17 residues. Trimming took 1 base from V and 5 from J; bases not matched to a gene: 12. Germline assignment: CDR1 SGHVS and CDR2 FQNEAQ. The CDR3 is CASSLVVLAVYGETQYF. DNA of the CDR3: TGTGCCAGCAGCTTAGTCGTACTAGCGGTTTATGGGGAGACCCAGTACTTC.

The V gene is TRBV7-3, the J gene TRBJ2-1; TRBD2 matches 9 bases. This CDR3 is 15 amino acids long. The junction had 5 bases not matched to a gene; V was cut back by 4 bases and J by 4 bases. Germline V gene lookup returns CDR1 SGHTA and CDR2 FQGTGA. The CDR3 DNA reads TGTGCCAGCAGCTCCCGACTAGCGGCTTACAATGAGCAGTTCTTC. Protein: CASSSRLAAYNEQFF.

This clone occurred once. V gene TRBV29-1 combines with J gene TRBJ2-2; a possible D gene is TRBD1 (6 bases). This CDR3 is built from 12 residues. Germline-derived CDR1 and CDR2 are SQVTM and ANQGSEA. CDR3 region: CSGWGQAGELFF. Here the CDR3 DNA reads TGCAGTGGGTGGGGGCAAGCCGGGGAGCTGTTTTTT.

The rearrangement joins TRBV19 to TRBJ2-7, with 8 bases fitting TRBD2. V gave up 6 bases and J gave up 2 bases; unmatched junction bases: 9. This CDR3 region has 15 residues. Germline-derived CDR1 and CDR2 are LNHDA and SQIVND (reference sequence). Here the CDR3 reads CASSISGGATYEQYF. The DNA for the CDR3 is TGTGCCAGTAGCATAAGCGGGGGCGCAACCTACGAGCAGTACTTC.

The chain couples TRBV27 to TRBJ1-2, with D tentatively TRBD1 (6 bases). The CDR3 consists of 15 residues. Germline values: CDR1 MNHEY, CDR2 SMNVEV (reference sequence). The V end lost 5 bases, the J end lost 0 bases, and 13 bases lay between the germline ends. CDR3 amino acids: CASSPLGGANYGYTF. The CDR3 DNA is TGTGCCAGCAGTCCCTTAGGGGGGGCTAACTATGGCTACACCTTC.

The V gene is TRBV27, the J gene TRBJ1-1, with no clear D. Germline CDR1 is MNHEY and CDR2 is SMNVEV (reference sequence). Trimming removed 4 bases from V and 1 base from J, with 10 bases in between. The length of the CDR3 is 14 residues. The CDR3, as DNA: TGTGCCAGCAGTTCTTTGTGGCCGAACACTGAAGCTTTCTTT. It translates to CASSSLWPNTEAFF.

The V call is TRBV14, the J call TRBJ2-1, with D unclear. The CDR3 has 12 amino acids. The ends were cut back, 6 bases at V and 8 bases at J, with 11 bases in the middle. Germline CDR1 and CDR2: SGHDN and FVKESK. CDR3 protein: CASSTYVDEQFF. CDR3 in DNA: TGTGCCAGCAGTACTTATGTGGATGAGCAGTTCTTC.

V gene TRBV2 combines with J gene TRBJ1-4; no clear D gene. Germline V gene data show CDR1 as SNHLY and CDR2 as FYNNEI. The CDR3 runs 15 residues. Trimming took 4 bases from V and 3 from J, leaving 12 bases between them. DNA of the CDR3: TGTGCCAGCAGTGTACCGGAGGGCGCTAATGAAAAACTGTTTTTT. Protein sequence: CASSVPEGANEKLFF.

This chain connects TRBV7-9 to TRBJ1-2; D may be TRBD1 (6 bases). Per the germline V gene, CDR1 is SEHNR and CDR2 is FQNEAQ (reference sequence). The CDR3 covers 14 residues. With 1 base removed from V and 4 bases from J, the gap between germline ends came to 10 bases. CDR3 nucleotides: TGTGCCAGCAGCTTAGGGGGGGCAGGCTATGGCTACACCTTC. It is translated as CASSLGGAGYGYTF.

CDR3 amino acids: CASSEGTSGGQQYF. The CDR3 coding sequence is TGCGCCAGCAGTGAGGGGACTAGCGGGGGCCAGCAGTACTTC. The gene calls are TRBV10-2 and TRBJ2-7, with 14 bases identical to TRBD2. CDR1 is WSHSY and CDR2 is SAAADI in the germline V gene. The V gene end was trimmed by 2 bases and the J gene end by 8 bases; junction bases not matched to a gene: 2. This CDR3 is 14 amino acids long.